This is a list of T cell receptor beta chains from one sample in a study of a mutant IDH1 vaccine in newly diagnosed glioma. Some clones are missing from TCRdb's copy, which holds only in-frame ones; the method was immunoSEQ multiplex PCR. The data contain over 55,000 clones, around 88% of them singletons. Sequencing used peripheral blood mononuclear cells (PBMCs), obtained from a glioma patient treated with radiotherapy, temozolomide or both. The receptors derive from a woman aged 18-30 years with glioma. Some clones in this sample may be carry-over from other donors' samples. Each CDR3 is given with its conserved first and last residue. The D gene is left open where the match is weak. Clone size is given for some rows only: seen once, a few or many times, or a class if the clone is expanded.

j_call: TRBJ2-2
d_call: NA
v_call: TRBV10-3
clone_size: NA
cdr3_aa: CAISALGGGGAEKRTGELFF
cdr3_nt: TGTGCCATCAGTGCCTTGGGGGGCGGTGGGGCAGAGAAGAGGACCGGGGAGCTGTTTTTT

j_call: TRBJ2-3
d_call: TRBD2
v_call: TRBV7-9
clone_size: NA
cdr3_aa: CASSSPGGSGSKTDTQYF
cdr3_nt: TGTGCCAGCAGCTCCCCAGGAGGTAGCGGGAGTAAGACAGATACGCAGTATTTT

j_call: TRBJ1-1
d_call: NA
v_call: TRBV5-4
clone_size: NA
cdr3_aa: CASSLIGRQMNTEAFF
cdr3_nt: TGTGCCAGCAGCTTGATTGGCCGGCAGATGAACACTGAAGCTTTCTTT

j_call: TRBJ2-2
d_call: NA
v_call: TRBV25-1
clone_size: NA
cdr3_aa: CASMYGMNTGELFF
cdr3_nt: TGTGCCAGCATGTACGGCATGAACACCGGGGAGCTGTTTTTT

j_call: TRBJ1-1
d_call: TRBD1
v_call: TRBV5-1
clone_size: NA
cdr3_aa: CASSAGTGGSQNTEAFF
cdr3_nt: TGCGCCAGCAGCGCCGGGACAGGGGGCTCTCAGAACACTGAAGCTTTCTTT

j_call: TRBJ2-3
d_call: NA
v_call: TRBV5-1
clone_size: NA
cdr3_aa: CASSLGKSTQYF
cdr3_nt: TGCGCCAGCAGCCTGGGAAAGAGTACGCAGTATTTT

j_call: TRBJ1-2
d_call: NA
v_call: TRBV19
clone_size: NA
cdr3_aa: CASSRQNYGYTF
cdr3_nt: TGTGCCAGTAGTCGACAGAATTATGGCTACACCTTC

j_call: TRBJ1-2
d_call: NA
v_call: TRBV5-1
clone_size: NA
cdr3_aa: CASSLGDSPGGYTF
cdr3_nt: TGCGCCAGCAGCTTGGGTGACTCCCCGGGAGGCTACACCTTC

j_call: TRBJ1-1
d_call: NA
v_call: TRBV27
clone_size: NA
cdr3_aa: CASSLQGRNTEAFF
cdr3_nt: TGTGCCAGCAGCCTGCAGGGTAGGAACACTGAAGCTTTCTTT

j_call: TRBJ2-7
d_call: TRBD2
v_call: TRBV7-9
clone_size: NA
cdr3_aa: CASRPNPVSGETHYEQYF
cdr3_nt: TGTGCCAGCAGACCAAATCCCGTAAGCGGGGAGACCCACTACGAGCAGTACTTC

j_call: TRBJ1-1
d_call: NA
v_call: TRBV15
clone_size: NA
cdr3_aa: CATSTLYTEAFF
cdr3_nt: TGTGCCACCAGCACCCTATACACTGAAGCTTTCTTT

j_call: TRBJ2-7
d_call: TRBD1
v_call: TRBV19
clone_size: NA
cdr3_aa: CASRGQGGSYEQYF
cdr3_nt: TGTGCCAGTAGGGGACAGGGAGGATCCTACGAGCAGTACTTC

j_call: TRBJ2-7
d_call: NA
v_call: TRBV7-8
clone_size: few
cdr3_aa: CASSLVGLGYEQYF
cdr3_nt: TGTGCCAGCAGCTTAGTGGGACTTGGCTACGAGCAGTACTTC

j_call: TRBJ1-1
d_call: NA
v_call: TRBV15
clone_size: NA
cdr3_aa: CATSGQLGRRAEAFF
cdr3_nt: TGTGCCACCAGCGGCCAGTTGGGGCGGCGAGCTGAAGCTTTCTTT

j_call: TRBJ1-1
d_call: NA
v_call: TRBV7-2
clone_size: NA
cdr3_aa: CASSSGPMNTEAFF
cdr3_nt: TGTGCCAGCAGCTCGGGACCTATGAACACTGAAGCTTTCTTT

j_call: TRBJ1-2
d_call: NA
v_call: TRBV9
clone_size: NA
cdr3_aa: CASSGGVGAGYTF
cdr3_nt: TGTGCCAGCAGCGGGGGAGTAGGGGCCGGCTACACCTTC

j_call: TRBJ2-7
d_call: NA
v_call: TRBV7-2
clone_size: once
cdr3_aa: CASSLTNEQYF
cdr3_nt: TGTGCCAGCAGCTTAACCAACGAGCAGTACTTC

j_call: TRBJ1-1
d_call: NA
v_call: TRBV18
clone_size: NA
cdr3_aa: CASSPTQRGHEAFF
cdr3_nt: TGTGCCAGCTCACCGACACAGAGAGGGCACGAAGCTTTCTTT

j_call: TRBJ1-1
d_call: NA
v_call: TRBV5-1
clone_size: few
cdr3_aa: CASSPRLNTEAFF
cdr3_nt: TGCGCCAGCAGCCCAAGATTGAACACTGAAGCTTTCTTT

j_call: TRBJ1-2
d_call: NA
v_call: TRBV6-1
clone_size: NA
cdr3_aa: CASSEDSVINYGYTF
cdr3_nt: TGTGCCAGCAGTGAAGATAGCGTTATCAACTATGGCTACACCTTC

j_call: TRBJ1-3
d_call: TRBD1
v_call: TRBV28
clone_size: NA
cdr3_aa: CASRSTGAYSGNTIYF
cdr3_nt: TGTGCCAGCAGGTCGACAGGGGCCTACTCTGGAAACACCATATATTTT

j_call: TRBJ1-1
d_call: TRBD1
v_call: TRBV4-1
clone_size: NA
cdr3_aa: CASSQSSGQAEAFF
cdr3_nt: TGCGCCAGCAGCCAAAGTTCAGGACAGGCTGAAGCTTTCTTT

j_call: TRBJ2-7
d_call: NA
v_call: TRBV27
clone_size: NA
cdr3_aa: CASSLGGAPSYEQYF
cdr3_nt: TGTGCCAGCAGTCTCGGGGGCGCCCCCTCCTACGAGCAGTACTTC

j_call: TRBJ1-2
d_call: TRBD1
v_call: TRBV27
clone_size: NA
cdr3_aa: CASSFRGPEGYTF
cdr3_nt: TGTGCCAGCAGTTTTAGGGGGCCGGAGGGCTACACCTTC

j_call: TRBJ2-7
d_call: TRBD2
v_call: TRBV5-1
clone_size: NA
cdr3_aa: CASSQTSRDYEQYF
cdr3_nt: TGCGCCAGCAGCCAGACTAGCCGGGATTACGAGCAGTACTTC

j_call: TRBJ1-1
d_call: NA
v_call: TRBV19
clone_size: few
cdr3_aa: CASSIQGVNTEAFF
cdr3_nt: TGTGCCAGTAGTATTCAGGGTGTGAACACTGAAGCTTTCTTT

j_call: TRBJ2-1
d_call: NA
v_call: TRBV6-5
clone_size: NA
cdr3_aa: CASSYSVSNNEQFF
cdr3_nt: TGTGCCAGCAGTTACTCGGTCTCGAACAATGAGCAGTTCTTC

j_call: TRBJ2-5
d_call: TRBD1
v_call: TRBV30
clone_size: NA
cdr3_aa: CAWSPDREGRETQYF
cdr3_nt: TGTGCCTGGAGCCCGGACAGGGAAGGGCGCGAGACCCAGTACTTC

j_call: TRBJ2-7
d_call: NA
v_call: TRBV29-1
clone_size: NA
cdr3_aa: CSVGETGGRSYEQYF
cdr3_nt: TGCAGCGTTGGGGAGACTGGGGGCAGGTCCTACGAGCAGTACTTC